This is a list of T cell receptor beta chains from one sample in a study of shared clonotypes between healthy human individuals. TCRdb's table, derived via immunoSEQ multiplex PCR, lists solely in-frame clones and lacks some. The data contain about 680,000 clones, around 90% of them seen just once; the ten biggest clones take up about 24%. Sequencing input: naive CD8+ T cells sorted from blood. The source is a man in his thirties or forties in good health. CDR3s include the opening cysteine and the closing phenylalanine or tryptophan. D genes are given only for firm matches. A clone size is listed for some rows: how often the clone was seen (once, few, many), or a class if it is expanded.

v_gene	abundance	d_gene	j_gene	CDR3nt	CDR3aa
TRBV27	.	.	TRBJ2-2	TGTGCCAGCACCCTGGGAGGGGGCGTTGTCACCGGGGAGCTGTTTTTT	CASTLGGGVVTGELFF
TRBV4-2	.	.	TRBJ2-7	TGTGCCAGCAGCCAAGAGGAACCAGAGAACTACGAGCAGTACTTC	CASSQEEPENYEQYF
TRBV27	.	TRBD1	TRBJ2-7	TGTGCCAGCAGTCCCCTGACCGGGACAGGGCCCTTTCGAGAGCAGTACTTC	CASSPLTGTGPFREQYF
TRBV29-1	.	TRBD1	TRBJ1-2	TGCAGCGTGAGCCGGGACAGTGAATTTTATGGCTACACCTTC	CSVSRDSEFYGYTF
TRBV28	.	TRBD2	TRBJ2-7	TGTGCCAGCAGTTTCTCAACTAGCGGGAGTATTTACGAGCAGTACTTC	CASSFSTSGSIYEQYF
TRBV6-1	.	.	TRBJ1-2	TGTGCCAGCAGGAGCTATGGCTACACCTTC	CASRSYGYTF
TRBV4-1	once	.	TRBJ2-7	TGCGCCAGCAGCCTAACGGACGTCTACGAGCAGTACTTC	CASSLTDVYEQYF
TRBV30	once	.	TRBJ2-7	TGTGCCTGGAGTGTAATAGGGACCGTTTACGAGCAGTACTTC	CAWSVIGTVYEQYF
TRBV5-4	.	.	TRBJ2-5	TGTGCCAGCAGCTCCGAACGTTTGGACCAGTACTTC	CASSSERLDQYF
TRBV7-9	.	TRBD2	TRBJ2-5	TGTGCCAGCAGCTTACCCACTAGCGGGTCCCAAGAGACCCAGTACTTC	CASSLPTSGSQETQYF
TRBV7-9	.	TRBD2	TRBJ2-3	TGTGCCAGCAGCCCACAACTAGCGGATACGCAGTATTTT	CASSPQLADTQYF
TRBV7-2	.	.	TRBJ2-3	TGTGCCAGCAGTTTCAACGGGGGCTTAACGGATACGCAGTATTTT	CASSFNGGLTDTQYF
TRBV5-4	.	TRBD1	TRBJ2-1	TGTGCCAGCAGACCCCTCGGGGACAGGGTCGATGAGCAGTTCTTC	CASRPLGDRVDEQFF
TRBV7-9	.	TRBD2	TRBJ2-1	TGTGCCAGCAGCTTAGCCGGGAGGCTCCCATATGAGCAGTTCTTC	CASSLAGRLPYEQFF
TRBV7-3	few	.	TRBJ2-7	TGTGCCAGCAGCAGCAACGTGGGGGACGAGCAGTACTTC	CASSSNVGDEQYF
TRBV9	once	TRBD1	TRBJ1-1	TGTGCCAGCAGCGGGGGACAGGGATTACAGAAAGCTTTCTTT	CASSGGQGLQKAFF
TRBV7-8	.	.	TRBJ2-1	TGTGCCAGCAGCTTATTGTCGATGGGGGAGCAGTTCTTC	CASSLLSMGEQFF
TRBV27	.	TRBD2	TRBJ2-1	TGTGCCAGCAAACCCGGACTAGCGGGAACCTACAATGAGCAGTTCTTC	CASKPGLAGTYNEQFF
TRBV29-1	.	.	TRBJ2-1	TGCAGCGTTGTGTGGGCTAGTAGAGTCAACAATGAGCAGTTCTTC	CSVVWASRVNNEQFF
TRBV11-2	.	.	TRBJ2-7	TGTGCCAGCAGCACCTGGGGGTTGTACGAGCAGTACTTC	CASSTWGLYEQYF
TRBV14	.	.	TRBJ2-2	TGTGCCAGCAGCCAAGTTTGGGGGACCGGGGAGCTGTTTTTT	CASSQVWGTGELFF
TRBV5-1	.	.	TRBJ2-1	TGCGCCAGCAGCTTGGAACTAGTCATCCATGAGCAGTTCTTC	CASSLELVIHEQFF
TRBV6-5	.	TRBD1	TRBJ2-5	TGTGCCAGCAGTTACCCAGGGGGCCAGCAAGAGACCCAGTACTTC	CASSYPGGQQETQYF
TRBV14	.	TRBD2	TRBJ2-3	TGTGCCAGCAGCCACCCGCTAGCGGGTACAGATACGCAGTATTTT	CASSHPLAGTDTQYF
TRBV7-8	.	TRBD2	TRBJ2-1	TGTGCCAGCAGCATGGGACTAGCGGAAGGAAATGAGCAGTTCTTC	CASSMGLAEGNEQFF
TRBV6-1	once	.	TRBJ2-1	TGTGCCAGCAGTGAGATACTAGGAGACAATGAGCAGTTCTTC	CASSEILGDNEQFF
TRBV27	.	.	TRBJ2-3	TGTGCCAGCAGTTTCGGGGCGGTGGATACGCAGTATTTT	CASSFGAVDTQYF
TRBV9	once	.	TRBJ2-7	TGTGCCAGCAGCTTTGGGGGCGGAAATTCCGAGCAGTACTTC	CASSFGGGNSEQYF
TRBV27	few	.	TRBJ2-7	TGTGCCAGCAGTTGGGGGGAGAGCTCCTACGAGCAGTACTTC	CASSWGESSYEQYF
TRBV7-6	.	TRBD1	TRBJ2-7	TGTGCCAGCAGCTCCCGGGACAGGACCTACGAGCAGTACTTC	CASSSRDRTYEQYF
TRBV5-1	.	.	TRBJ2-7	TGCGCCAGCAGCTTGGCCAGGGCAGACGAGCAGTACTTC	CASSLARADEQYF
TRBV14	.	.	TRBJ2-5	TGTGCCAGCAGCCAAGGAATCTCTAGACGGAGGAATATCCAAGAGACCCAGTACTTC	CASSQGISRRRNIQETQYF
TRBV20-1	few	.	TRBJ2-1	TGCAGTGCTAGTAAATGGAATGAGCAGTTCTTC	CSASKWNEQFF
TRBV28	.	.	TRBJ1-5	TGTGCCAGCAGTTTTAAGGTAGGAGTGGTCTCCCAGCCCCAGCATTTT	CASSFKVGVVSQPQHF
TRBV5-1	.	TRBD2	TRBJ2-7	TGCGCCAGCACCGAACGACTAGCGGGAAGTGGGACCTACGAGCAGTACTTC	CASTERLAGSGTYEQYF
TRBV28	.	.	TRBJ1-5	TGTGCCAGCAGCCCTCCATGGGGCAATCAGCCCCAGCATTTT	CASSPPWGNQPQHF
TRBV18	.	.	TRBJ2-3	TGTGCCAGCTCACCCTCCCGGGACCCAATTAGCACAGATACGCAGTATTTT	CASSPSRDPISTDTQYF
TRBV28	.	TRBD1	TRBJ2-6	TGTGCCATCAGAAGACAGGGGGCGAACTCTGGGGCCAACGTCCTGACTTTC	CAIRRQGANSGANVLTF
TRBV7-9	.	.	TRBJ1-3	TGTGCCAGCAGCCCGACGTCCCGGGGAGGAACTGGAAACACCATATATTTT	CASSPTSRGGTGNTIYF
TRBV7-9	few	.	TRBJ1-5	TGTGCCAGCAGCCGGGACCCAAGCAATCAGCCCCAGCATTTT	CASSRDPSNQPQHF